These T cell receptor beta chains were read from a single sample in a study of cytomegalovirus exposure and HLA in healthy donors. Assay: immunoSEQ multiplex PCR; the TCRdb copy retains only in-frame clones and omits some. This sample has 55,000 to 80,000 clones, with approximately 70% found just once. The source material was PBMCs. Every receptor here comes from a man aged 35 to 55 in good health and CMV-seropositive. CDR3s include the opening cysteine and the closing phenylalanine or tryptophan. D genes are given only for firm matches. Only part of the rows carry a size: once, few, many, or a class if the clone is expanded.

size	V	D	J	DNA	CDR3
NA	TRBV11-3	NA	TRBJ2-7	TGTGCCAGCAGCTCAGGACAGATTTACGAGCAGTACTTC	CASSSGQIYEQYF
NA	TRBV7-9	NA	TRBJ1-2	TGTGCCAGCACTTTGCTCGGGTTGGGCTATGGCTACACCTTC	CASTLLGLGYGYTF
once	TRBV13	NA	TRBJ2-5	TGTGCCAGCAGCTTTGTTGGAGGGAAAGAGACCCAGTACTTC	CASSFVGGKETQYF
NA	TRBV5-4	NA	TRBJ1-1	TGTGCCAGCAGCAAACCTCGGGGGGGGTCGGGGACTGAAGCTTTCTTT	CASSKPRGGSGTEAFF
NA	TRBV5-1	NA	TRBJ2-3	TGCGCCAGCAGCTCCCGGGCTGCCCGGGGAGGCTATGATTCAGATACGCAGTATTTT	CASSSRAARGGYDSDTQYF
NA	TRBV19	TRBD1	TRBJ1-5	TGTGCCAGTAGTATAGATTTGATAACAGGGGGCATTCAGCCCCAGCATTTT	CASSIDLITGGIQPQHF
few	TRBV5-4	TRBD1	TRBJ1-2	TGTGCCAGCAGCTTACAGGGGGCGGCTCGGTATGGCTACACCTTC	CASSLQGAARYGYTF
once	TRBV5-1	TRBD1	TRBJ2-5	TGCGCCAGCAGCCCGGGACAGGCTCGACAAGAGACCCAGTACTTC	CASSPGQARQETQYF
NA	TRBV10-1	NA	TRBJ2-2	TGCGCCAGCAGCCAAGTGACAGGGAACACCGGGGAGCTGTTTTTT	CASSQVTGNTGELFF
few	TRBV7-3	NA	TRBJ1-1	TGTGCCAGCAGCCCTATCGGGGGGGCTGAAGCTTTCTTT	CASSPIGGAEAFF
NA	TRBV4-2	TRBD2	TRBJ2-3	TGTGCCAGCAGCCAAGATCCGGGGGGGACGCAGTATTTT	CASSQDPGGTQYF
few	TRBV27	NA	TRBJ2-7	TGTGCCAGCTTTTCGAGCTCCTACGAGCAGTACTTC	CASFSSSYEQYF
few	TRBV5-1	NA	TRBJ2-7	TGCGCCAGCAGCCCCGAGCGGGCCAGGTCCTACGAGCAGTACTTC	CASSPERARSYEQYF
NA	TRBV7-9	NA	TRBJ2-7	TGTGCCAGCAGCTTCATAGGGGGACCTTCCTACGAGCAGTACTTC	CASSFIGGPSYEQYF
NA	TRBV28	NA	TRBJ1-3	TGTGCCAGCAGTGGACAGTCCCGCTCTGGAAACACCATATATTTT	CASSGQSRSGNTIYF
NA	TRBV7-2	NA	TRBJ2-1	TGTGCCAGCAGCTTAATTAGGGGAGGAGATGAGCAGTTCTTC	CASSLIRGGDEQFF
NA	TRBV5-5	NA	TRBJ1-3	TGTGCCAGCAGCTTACACGTCAACAGGGTGGGCTCTGGAAACACCATATATTTT	CASSLHVNRVGSGNTIYF
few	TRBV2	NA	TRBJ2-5	TGTGCCAGCAGTTCGTCAGGGGATGAGACCCAGTACTTC	CASSSSGDETQYF
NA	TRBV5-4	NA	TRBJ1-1	TGTGCCAGCAGGGACAGTTTCCTGTCTGAAGCTTTCTTT	CASRDSFLSEAFF
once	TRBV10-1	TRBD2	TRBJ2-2	TGCGCCAGCAGTAGCGGGGCCTACACCGGGGAGCTGTTTTTT	CASSSGAYTGELFF
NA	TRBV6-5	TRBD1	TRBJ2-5	TGTGCCAGCAGTTTCAACAGGGGGCGCGGAGAGACCCAGTACTTC	CASSFNRGRGETQYF
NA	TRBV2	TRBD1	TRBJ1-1	TGTGCCAGCAACGGGGACAGGCAAAGAAGGGCTTTCTTT	CASNGDRQRRAFF
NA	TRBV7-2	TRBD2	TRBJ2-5	TGTGCCAGCAGCTTAGCTAGCGGGGGTTGGGAGACCCAGTACTTC	CASSLASGGWETQYF
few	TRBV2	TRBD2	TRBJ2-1	TGTGCCAGCAGTGAGTCTAGCGGGGGGGCCAATGAGCAGTTCTTC	CASSESSGGANEQFF
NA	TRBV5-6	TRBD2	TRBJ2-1	TGTGCCAGCAGCGATAGCGGGGGGTTCGGTGAGCAGTTCTTC	CASSDSGGFGEQFF
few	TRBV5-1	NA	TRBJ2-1	TGCGCCAGCAGCGTCGACAGGGACTTAAGGTACAATGAGCAGTTCTTC	CASSVDRDLRYNEQFF
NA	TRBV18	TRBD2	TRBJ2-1	TGTGCCAGCTCACCACCACTAGCGGGGGGTTCCTACAATGAGCAGTTCTTC	CASSPPLAGGSYNEQFF
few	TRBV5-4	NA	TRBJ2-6	TGTGCCAGCAGCGGAGGGGGCAGAGGGGCCAACGTCCTGACTTTC	CASSGGGRGANVLTF
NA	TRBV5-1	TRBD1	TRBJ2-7	TGCGCCAGCAGCTTGGACAGGGGTACCTACGAGCAGTACTTC	CASSLDRGTYEQYF
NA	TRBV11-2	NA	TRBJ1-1	TGTGCCAGCAGCTTAGTTCGAGGTAAAGGCACTGAAGCTTTCTTT	CASSLVRGKGTEAFF
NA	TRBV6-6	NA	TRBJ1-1	TGTGCCAGCAGCAAGACTCTGAACGGTGAAGCTTTCTTT	CASSKTLNGEAFF
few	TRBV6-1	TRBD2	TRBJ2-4	TGTGCCAGCAGTGAAGTAGCGGGGGGACCGGTGGGGGGCATTCAGTACTTC	CASSEVAGGPVGGIQYF
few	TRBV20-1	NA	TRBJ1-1	TGCAGTGGCAGGGTACTCACTGAAGCTTTCTTT	CSGRVLTEAFF
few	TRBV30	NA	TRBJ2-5	TGTGCCTGGAGTGCCCTCCTCGGAGAGACCCAGTACTTC	CAWSALLGETQYF
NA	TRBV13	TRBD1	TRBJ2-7	TGTGCCAGCAGGACAGCCGGGACAGAACCTGGAAAGCAGTACTTC	CASRTAGTEPGKQYF
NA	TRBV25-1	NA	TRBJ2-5	TGTGCCAGTCAGGGATCCCAAGAGACCCAGTACTTC	CASQGSQETQYF
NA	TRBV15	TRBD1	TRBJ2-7	TGTGCCACCAGCAGAGGCACAGGGGTCTCCTACGAGCAGTACTTC	CATSRGTGVSYEQYF
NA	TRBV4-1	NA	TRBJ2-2	TGCGCCAGCAGCCAAGATTTGCAGGGGACAAACACCGGGGAGCTGTTTTTT	CASSQDLQGTNTGELFF
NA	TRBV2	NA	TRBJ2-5	TGTGCCAGCAGGACGGACAGCCAAGAGACCCAGTACTTC	CASRTDSQETQYF
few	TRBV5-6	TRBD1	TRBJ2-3	TGTGCCAGCAGCTCGCCTCCGGGACAGGGTCAGTATTTT	CASSSPPGQGQYF
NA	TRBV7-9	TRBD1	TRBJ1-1	TGTGCCAGCGACAGGGGGAACACTGAAGCTTTCTTT	CASDRGNTEAFF
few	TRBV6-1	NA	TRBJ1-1	TGTGCCAGCAGGGTCGACAGAGTCATGAACACTGAAGCTTTCTTT	CASRVDRVMNTEAFF
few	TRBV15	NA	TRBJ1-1	TGTGCCACCAGCAGAGGGTCAGGGCCGAACACTGAAGCTTTCTTT	CATSRGSGPNTEAFF
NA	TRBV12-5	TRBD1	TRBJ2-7	TGTGCTAGTGGTTTGGTAGGACAGGGGATACCTACCTACGAGCAGTACTTC	CASGLVGQGIPTYEQYF
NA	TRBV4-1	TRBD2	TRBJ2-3	TGCGCCAGCAGCCTATTGGGGGGGGCAGATACGCAGTATTTT	CASSLLGGADTQYF
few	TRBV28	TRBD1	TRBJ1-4	TGTGCCAGCAGCCTTTTCAGGGGGCAGGATGAAAAACTGTTTTTT	CASSLFRGQDEKLFF
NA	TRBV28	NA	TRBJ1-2	TGTGCCAGCGCTGTGGGGCGAGCTAACTATGGCTACACCTTC	CASAVGRANYGYTF
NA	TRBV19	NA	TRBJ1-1	TGTGCCAGTAGTATAGCTAGCAGCTTAGACACTGAAGCTTTCTTT	CASSIASSLDTEAFF